These 8 T cell receptor beta chains came from one sample sequenced in a study of shared clonotypes between healthy human individuals. Profiled with immunoSEQ multiplex PCR; TCRdb holds only in-frame clones, not every one. The sample has 2 million to 3 million clones; approximately 94% are singletons. The specimen was naive CD4+ T cells from PBMCs. Subset of the sample: CD45RA+ positively selected. The receptors come from a young man in good health. Some clones in this sample may be carry-over from other donors' samples.

This clone appeared once. The genes are TRBV27 and TRBJ2-3, with D unresolved. Germline CDR1 is MNHEY and CDR2 is SMNVEV (reference sequence). Trimming cost V 2 bases and J 2 bases, with 14 bases left between them. The CDR3 totals 16 residues. The chain's CDR3 is CASSLLRTRHTDTQYF. The DNA for the CDR3 is TGTGCCAGCAGTTTACTGCGAACTCGGCACACAGATACGCAGTATTTT.

The chain uses TRBV7-8 and TRBJ1-2, with 7 bases that match TRBD1. There are 13 residues in the CDR3. The germline CDR1 and CDR2 sequences are SGHVS and FQNEAQ. The junction had 5 bases not matched to a gene; V was cut back by 3 bases and J by 7 bases. The CDR3 nucleotides are TGTGCCAGCAGCTTTCGACAGGGCGGTGGCTACACCTTC. Encoded protein: CASSFRQGGGYTF.

V gene TRBV9 combines with J gene TRBJ2-3, with 7 nucleotides matching TRBD2. The germline CDR1 and CDR2 sequences are SGDLS and YYNGEE. The CDR3 is made up of 14 amino acids. The junction had 5 bases not matched to a gene; V was cut back by 4 bases and J by 3 bases. The chain's CDR3 is CASSSRTRTDTQYF. The CDR3 nucleotides are TGTGCCAGCAGCTCTCGGACTAGAACAGATACGCAGTATTTT.

The chain uses TRBV5-1 and TRBJ2-1; maybe TRBD2 (6 bases). The CDR3 is 17 residues long. V lost 3 bases and J lost 0, with 16 bases in between. Germline values: CDR1 SGHRS, CDR2 YFSETQ. The CDR3 spells CASSSTTSLGSYNEQFF. The CDR3 DNA reads TGCGCCAGCAGCTCTACTACTAGCCTCGGCTCCTACAATGAGCAGTTCTTC.

The chain links TRBV5-1 to TRBJ2-3; D unresolved. Between the trimmed V and J ends, which lost 0 bases and 1 base, there was a span of 9 bases. There are 15 residues in the CDR3. Per the germline V gene, CDR1 is SGHRS and CDR2 is YFSETQ. CDR3 DNA: TGCGCCAGCAGCTTGGCCGGCATGGGCACAGATACGCAGTATTTT. Translation: CASSLAGMGTDTQYF.

A remark on this clone: At one boundary the junction diverges from the germline segment, which might be a read error. V is TRBV2 and J is TRBJ1-1, with D tentatively TRBD1 (6 bases). The germline CDR1 and CDR2 sequences are SNHLY and FYNNEI. This CDR3 comprises 11 residues. The CDR3 nucleotides are TGTGCCAGCAGTGAATACGCAGGGGAGGCCTTT. This gives the protein CASSEYAGEAF.

The chain recombines TRBV2 with TRBJ2-1; 8 bases align to TRBD2. The CDR3 length is 14 residues. Germline CDR1 is SNHLY and CDR2 is FYNNEI. V lost 7 bases to trimming and J lost 6 bases; unmatched junction nucleotides: 8. DNA for the CDR3: TGTGCCAGCACCCTCGAGCGGGAGAGCAATGAGCAGTTCTTC. Its translation is CASTLERESNEQFF.

This chain links TRBV28 with TRBJ1-2; 7 nucleotides line up with TRBD1. Germline V gene data show CDR1 as MDHEN and CDR2 as SYDVKM. The CDR3 extends over 13 amino acids. The J segment lost 3 bases and the V segment lost 6 bases, leaving 4 bases of the junction unmatched. The DNA for the CDR3 is TGTGCCAGCAGCCGCACAGGGGACTATGGCTACACCTTC. Translated: CASSRTGDYGYTF.